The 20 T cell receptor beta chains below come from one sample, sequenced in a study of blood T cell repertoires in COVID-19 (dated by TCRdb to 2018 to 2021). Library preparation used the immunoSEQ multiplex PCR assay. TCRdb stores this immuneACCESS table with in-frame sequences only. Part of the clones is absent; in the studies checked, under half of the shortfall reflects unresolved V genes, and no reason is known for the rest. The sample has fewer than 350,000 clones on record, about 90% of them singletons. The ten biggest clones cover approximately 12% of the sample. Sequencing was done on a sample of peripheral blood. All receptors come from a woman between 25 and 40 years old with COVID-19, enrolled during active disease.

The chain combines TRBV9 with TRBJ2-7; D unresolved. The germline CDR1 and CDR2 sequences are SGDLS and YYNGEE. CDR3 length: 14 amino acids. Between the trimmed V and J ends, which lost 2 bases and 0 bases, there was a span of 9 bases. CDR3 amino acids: CASSVKHRSYEQYF. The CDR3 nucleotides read TGTGCCAGCAGCGTGAAGCACCGCTCCTACGAGCAGTACTTC.

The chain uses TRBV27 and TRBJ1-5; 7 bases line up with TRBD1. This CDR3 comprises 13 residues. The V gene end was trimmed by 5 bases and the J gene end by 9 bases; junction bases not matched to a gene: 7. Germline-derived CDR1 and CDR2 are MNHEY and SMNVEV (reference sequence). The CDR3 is CASSLRQGLPQHF. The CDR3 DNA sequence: TGTGCCAGCAGTCTACGACAGGGTTTGCCCCAGCATTTT.

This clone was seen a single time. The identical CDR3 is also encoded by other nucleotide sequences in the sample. For the CDR3, the DNA is TGTGCCAGCAGTGGGGACAGCTACGAGCAGTACTTC. Translated: CASSGDSYEQYF. This sequence joins TRBV12-3 or TRBV12-4 and TRBJ2-7, with 7 bases lining up with TRBD1. With 5 bases clipped from V and 3 bases from J, the junction kept 1 base outside the gene matches. This CDR3 has 12 residues.

The CDR3 reads CASSSQSTGGNEQFF. CDR3 coding DNA: TGCGCCAGCAGCTCTCAATCGACAGGGGGCAATGAGCAGTTCTTC. This rearrangement joins TRBV5-1 to TRBJ2-1; 9 positions match TRBD1. J gave up 6 bases and V 3 bases, and 7 bases lay outside the gene matches. CDR3 length: 15 residues. Germline lookup yields CDR1 SGHRS and CDR2 YFSETQ.

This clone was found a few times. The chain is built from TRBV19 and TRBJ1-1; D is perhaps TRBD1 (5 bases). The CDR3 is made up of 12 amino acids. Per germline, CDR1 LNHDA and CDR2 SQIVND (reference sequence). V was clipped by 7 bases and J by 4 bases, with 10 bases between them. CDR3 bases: TGTGCCAGTAAGTCAGGGCGCACTGAAGCTTTCTTT. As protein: CASKSGRTEAFF. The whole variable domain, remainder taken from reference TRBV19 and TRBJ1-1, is DGGITQSPKYLFRKEGQNVTLSCEQNLNHDAMYWYRQDPGQGLRLIYYSQIVNDFQKGDIAEGYSVSREKKESFPLTVTSAQKNPTAFYLCASKSGRTEAFFGQGTRLTVV.

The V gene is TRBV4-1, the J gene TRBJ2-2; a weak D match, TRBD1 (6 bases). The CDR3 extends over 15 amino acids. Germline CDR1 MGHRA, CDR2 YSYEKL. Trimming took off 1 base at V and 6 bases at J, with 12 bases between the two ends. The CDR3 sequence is CASSQVGPGAGELFF. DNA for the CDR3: TGCGCCAGCAGCCAAGTTGGCCCAGGGGCCGGGGAGCTGTTTTTT.

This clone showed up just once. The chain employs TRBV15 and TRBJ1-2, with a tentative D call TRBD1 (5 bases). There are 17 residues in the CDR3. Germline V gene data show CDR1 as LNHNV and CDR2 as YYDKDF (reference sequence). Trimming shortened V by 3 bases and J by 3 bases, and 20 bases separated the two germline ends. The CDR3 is CATSRGLLEPGHYGYTF. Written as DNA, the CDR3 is TGTGCCACCAGCAGGGGCCTTCTTGAGCCAGGGCACTATGGCTACACCTTC. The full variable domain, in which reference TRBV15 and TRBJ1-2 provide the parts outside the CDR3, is DAMVIQNPRYQVTQFGKPVTLSCSQTLNHNVMYWYQQKSSQAPKLLFHYYDKDFNNEADTPDNFQSRRPNTSFCFLDIRSPGLGDTAMYLCATSRGLLEPGHYGYTFGSGTRLTVV.

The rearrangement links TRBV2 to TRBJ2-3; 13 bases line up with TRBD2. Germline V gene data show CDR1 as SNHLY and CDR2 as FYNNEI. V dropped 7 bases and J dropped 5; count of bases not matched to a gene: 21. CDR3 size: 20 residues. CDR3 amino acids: CASTPGRPGLAGALGDTQYF. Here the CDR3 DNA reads TGTGCCAGCACTCCAGGTAGACCCGGACTAGCGGGGGCACTCGGAGATACGCAGTATTTT. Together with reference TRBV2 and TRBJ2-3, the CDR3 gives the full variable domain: EPEVTQTPSHQVTQMGQEVILRCVPISNHLYFYWYRQILGQKVEFLVSFYNNEISEKSEIFDDQFSVERPDGSNFTLKIRSTKLEDSAMYFCASTPGRPGLAGALGDTQYFGPGTRLTVL.

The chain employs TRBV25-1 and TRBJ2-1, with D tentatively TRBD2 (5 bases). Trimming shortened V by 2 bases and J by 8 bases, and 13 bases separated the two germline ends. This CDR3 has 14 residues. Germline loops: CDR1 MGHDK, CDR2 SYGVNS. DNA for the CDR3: TGTGCCAGCAGTGAAAGGGAAGAGGAGGATGAGCAGTTCTTC. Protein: CASSEREEEDEQFF.

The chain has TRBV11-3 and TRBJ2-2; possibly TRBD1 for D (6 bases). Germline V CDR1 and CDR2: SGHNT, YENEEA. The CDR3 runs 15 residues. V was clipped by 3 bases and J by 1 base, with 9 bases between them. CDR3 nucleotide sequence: TGTGCCAGCAGCTTTGGCAGGGGGAACACCGGGGAGCTGTTTTTT. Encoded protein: CASSFGRGNTGELFF. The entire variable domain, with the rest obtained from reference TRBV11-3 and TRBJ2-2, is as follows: EAGVVQSPRYKIIEKKQPVAFWCNPISGHNTLYWYLQNLGQGPELLIRYENEEAVDDSQLPKDRFSAERLKGVDSTLKIQPAELGDSAVYLCASSFGRGNTGELFFGEGSRLTVL.

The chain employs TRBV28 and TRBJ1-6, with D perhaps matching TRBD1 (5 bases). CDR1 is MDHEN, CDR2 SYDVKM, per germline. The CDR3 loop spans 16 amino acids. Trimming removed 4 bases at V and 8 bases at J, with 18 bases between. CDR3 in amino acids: CASSSYRGRGDSPLHF. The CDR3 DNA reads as TGTGCCAGCAGTTCCTACCGCGGACGGGGGGATTCACCCCTCCACTTT.

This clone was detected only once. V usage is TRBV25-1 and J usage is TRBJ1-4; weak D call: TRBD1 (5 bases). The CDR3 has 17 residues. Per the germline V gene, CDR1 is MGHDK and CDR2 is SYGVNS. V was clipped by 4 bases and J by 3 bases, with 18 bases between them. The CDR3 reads CASSARALGGPNEKLFF. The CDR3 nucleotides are TGTGCCAGCAGTGCACGTGCTTTGGGGGGACCTAATGAAAAACTGTTTTTT.

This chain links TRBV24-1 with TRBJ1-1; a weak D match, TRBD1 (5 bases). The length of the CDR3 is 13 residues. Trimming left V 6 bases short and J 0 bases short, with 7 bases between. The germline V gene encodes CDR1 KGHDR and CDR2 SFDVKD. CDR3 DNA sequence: TGTGCCACCAGTACAGGAATGAACACTGAAGCTTTCTTT. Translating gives CATSTGMNTEAFF.

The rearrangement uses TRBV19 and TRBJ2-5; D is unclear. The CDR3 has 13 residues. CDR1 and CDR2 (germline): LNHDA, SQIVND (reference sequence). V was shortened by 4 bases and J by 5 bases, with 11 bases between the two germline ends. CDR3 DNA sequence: TGTGCCAGTAGTAAGGCTAGTCGGGAGACCCAGTACTTC. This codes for CASSKASRETQYF.

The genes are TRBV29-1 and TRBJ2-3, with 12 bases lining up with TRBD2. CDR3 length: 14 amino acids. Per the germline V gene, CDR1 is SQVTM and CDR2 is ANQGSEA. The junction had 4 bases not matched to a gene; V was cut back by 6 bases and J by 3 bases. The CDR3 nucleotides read TGCAGCGTCTCTAGCGGGGGGGCAACAGATACGCAGTATTTT. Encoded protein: CSVSSGGATDTQYF.

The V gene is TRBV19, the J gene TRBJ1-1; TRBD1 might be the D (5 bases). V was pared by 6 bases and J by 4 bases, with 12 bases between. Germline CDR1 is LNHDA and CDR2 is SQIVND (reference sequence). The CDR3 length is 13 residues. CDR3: CASSRAGSTEAFF. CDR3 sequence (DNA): TGTGCCAGTAGCAGAGCAGGGTCCACTGAAGCTTTCTTT.

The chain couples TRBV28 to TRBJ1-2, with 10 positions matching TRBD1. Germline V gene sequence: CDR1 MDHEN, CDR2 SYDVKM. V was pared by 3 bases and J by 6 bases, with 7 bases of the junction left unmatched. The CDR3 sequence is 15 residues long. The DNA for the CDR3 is TGTGCCAGCAGTTTTGTGGGACAGGGGACGAATGGCTACACCTTC. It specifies CASSFVGQGTNGYTF.

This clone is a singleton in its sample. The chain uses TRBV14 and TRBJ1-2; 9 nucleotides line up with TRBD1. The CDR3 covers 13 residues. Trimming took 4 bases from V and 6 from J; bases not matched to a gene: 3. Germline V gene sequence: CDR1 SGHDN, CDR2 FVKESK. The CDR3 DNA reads TGTGCCAGCAGCCTCGGGGACAGGGATGGCTACACCTTC. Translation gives CASSLGDRDGYTF.

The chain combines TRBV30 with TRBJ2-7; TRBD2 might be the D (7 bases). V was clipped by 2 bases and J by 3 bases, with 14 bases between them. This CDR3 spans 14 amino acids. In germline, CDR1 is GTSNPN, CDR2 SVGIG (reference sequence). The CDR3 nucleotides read TGTGCCTGGAGTCCTTGGGGGGGCGTCTACGAGCAGTACTTC. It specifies CAWSPWGGVYEQYF.

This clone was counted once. For the CDR3, the DNA is TGCGCCAGCAGTGAGTCGGGACTAGCGGGGGTCGAGACCCAGTACTTC. Its protein is CASSESGLAGVETQYF. J is TRBJ2-5 and V is TRBV10-2, with TRBD2 matching 14 bases. Germline V lookup: CDR1 WSHSY, CDR2 SAAADI. This CDR3 contains 16 residues. With V trimmed by 0 bases and J by 5 bases, 2 bases remained unmatched.